The clone carrying this T cell receptor (beta chain) showed up just once. The record originates from a study of blood T cell repertoires in COVID-19. Across the study: The United States, Italy and Spain were the sources of the acute and convalescent COVID-19 samples. Sources were T cells, B-cell-depleted T cells, or PBMCs; the material itself was cDNA or gDNA.

Germline V gene data show CDR1 as SGHAT and CDR2 as FQNNGV. The CDR3 loop spans 14 amino acids. V dropped 1 base and J dropped 5; count of bases not matched to a gene: 3. Original analysis: Estimation of nucleated cell counts relied on the amplification of reference gene primers. Sequencing used immunoSEQ multiplex PCR; TCRdb keeps in-frame clones, though not all of them. The DNA was the basis for D and trimming; V, J and clone size are from that table. The table has about 88,000 clones, more than 75% seen once. The sequence was obtained from a human donor in a cohort sampled during active COVID-19. The specimen was peripheral blood. The genes are TRBV11-2 and TRBJ2-7, with 9 bases lining up with TRBD2. CDR3 loop: CASSLGGGADEQYF. CDR3 nucleotide sequence: TGTGCCAGCAGCTTAGGCGGGGGGGCAGACGAGCAGTACTTC.